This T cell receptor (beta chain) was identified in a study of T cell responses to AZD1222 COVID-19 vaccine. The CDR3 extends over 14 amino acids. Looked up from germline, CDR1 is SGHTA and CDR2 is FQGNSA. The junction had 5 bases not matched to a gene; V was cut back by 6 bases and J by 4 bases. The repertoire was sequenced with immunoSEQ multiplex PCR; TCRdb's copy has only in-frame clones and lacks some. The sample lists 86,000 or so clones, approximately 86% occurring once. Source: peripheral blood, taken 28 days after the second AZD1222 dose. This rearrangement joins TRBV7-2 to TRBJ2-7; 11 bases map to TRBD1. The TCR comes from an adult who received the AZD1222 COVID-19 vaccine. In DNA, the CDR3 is TGTGCCAGCAGTCTGGGACAGGGGGTTTACGAGCAGTACTTC. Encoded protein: CASSLGQGVYEQYF.